The 3 T cell receptor beta chains below all came from one sample that was sequenced in a study of T cell responses to AZD1222 COVID-19 vaccine. Measured with immunoSEQ multiplex PCR; TCRdb has only the in-frame clones, and not every one. The sample records about 190,000 clones, around 87% being singletons. Source: peripheral blood, taken on day 0 of MenACWY control vaccination. These receptors were obtained from an adult in good health.

V gene TRBV10-3 combines with J gene TRBJ2-3, with 7 bases that match TRBD2. This CDR3 comprises 17 residues. The germline gives CDR1 ENHRY, CDR2 SYGVKD. Trimming removed 4 bases from V and 6 bases from J; junction bases left unmatched: 16. This chain's CDR3 is CAISAPGPPSGKDTQYF. The CDR3, as DNA: TGTGCCATCAGTGCGCCGGGCCCTCCGAGCGGGAAGGATACGCAGTATTTT.

V usage is TRBV30 and J usage is TRBJ1-5; D is possibly TRBD1 (5 bases). CDR3 length equals 16 residues. Germline V lookup: CDR1 GTSNPN, CDR2 SVGIG (reference sequence). The germline V and J ends were trimmed by 2 bases and 5 bases, with 19 bases remaining between them. CDR3 region: CAWSKEGPRVDQPQHF. The CDR3 DNA reads as TGTGCCTGGAGTAAGGAGGGACCTCGGGTAGATCAGCCCCAGCATTTT.

The chain recombines TRBV28 with TRBJ2-7, with a tentative D call TRBD1 (7 bases). The CDR3 has 13 residues. The V gene's germline CDR1 is MDHEN and CDR2 SYDVKM. The CDR3 coding sequence is TGTGCGTGGGGGGACAGAGGTTTGTACGAGCAGTACTTC. It yields the protein CAWGDRGLYEQYF.